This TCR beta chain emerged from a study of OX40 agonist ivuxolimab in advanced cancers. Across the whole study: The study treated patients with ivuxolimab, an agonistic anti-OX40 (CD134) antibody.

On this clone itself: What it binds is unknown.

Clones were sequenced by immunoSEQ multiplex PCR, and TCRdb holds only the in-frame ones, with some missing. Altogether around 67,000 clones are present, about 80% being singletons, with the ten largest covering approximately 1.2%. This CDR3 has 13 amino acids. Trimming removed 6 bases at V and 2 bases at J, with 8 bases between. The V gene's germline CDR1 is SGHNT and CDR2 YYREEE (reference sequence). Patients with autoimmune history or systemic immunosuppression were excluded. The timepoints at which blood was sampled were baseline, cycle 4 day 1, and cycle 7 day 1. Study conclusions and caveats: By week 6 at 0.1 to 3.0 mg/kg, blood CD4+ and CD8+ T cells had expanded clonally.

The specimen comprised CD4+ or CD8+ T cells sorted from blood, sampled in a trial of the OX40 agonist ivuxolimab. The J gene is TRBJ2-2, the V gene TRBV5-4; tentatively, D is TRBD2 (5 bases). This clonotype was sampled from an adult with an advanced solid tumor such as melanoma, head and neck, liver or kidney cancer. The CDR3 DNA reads TGTGCCAGCACTAGCCAAAACACCGGGGAGCTGTTTTTT. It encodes CASTSQNTGELFF.